This T cell receptor (beta chain) was recorded in a study of blood T cell repertoires in COVID-19. At the level of the study: Sites in the United States, Italy and Spain provided acute and convalescent COVID-19 samples.

Germline values: CDR1 SGHTS, CDR2 YDEGEE. CDR3 length: 15 residues. V gave up 4 bases and J gave up 1 base, with 14 bases separating them. Data came from immunoSEQ multiplex PCR; TCRdb stores just in-frame clones and leaves some out. The sample includes roughly 92,000 clones, 90% seen only once; the top ten take around 4.5%. The sample was peripheral blood. The sequence was collected from a woman aged 80 or over with active or convalescent COVID-19. This chain joins TRBV5-8 and TRBJ1-1; a possible D gene is TRBD1 (5 bases). In nucleotides, the CDR3 is TGTGCCAGCAGCCCGGGGCTGCGGGAGAACACTGAAGCTTTCTTT. Its translation is CASSPGLRENTEAFF.